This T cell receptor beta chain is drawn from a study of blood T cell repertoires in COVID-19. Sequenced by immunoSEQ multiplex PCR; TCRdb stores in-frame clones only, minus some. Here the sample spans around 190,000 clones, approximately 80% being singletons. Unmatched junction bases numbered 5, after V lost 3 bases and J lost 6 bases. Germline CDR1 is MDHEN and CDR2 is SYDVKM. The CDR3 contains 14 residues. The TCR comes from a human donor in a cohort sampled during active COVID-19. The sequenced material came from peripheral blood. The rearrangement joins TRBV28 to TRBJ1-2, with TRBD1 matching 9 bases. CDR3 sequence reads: CASSFSGTGNGYTF. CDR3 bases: TGTGCCAGCAGTTTTAGTGGGACAGGGAATGGCTACACCTTC.